This T cell receptor (beta chain) stems from a study of radiation and T cells in renal cell carcinoma. Study outcomes and limitations: From baseline, blood top tumor clonotypes peaked at 2 weeks post-radiation.

Concerning this clone itself: What it binds is unknown.

The J segment lost 5 bases and the V segment lost 5 bases, leaving 7 bases of the junction unmatched. Germline CDR1 and CDR2: SNHLY and FYNNEI. This CDR3 contains 14 residues. Specified time point: baseline pretreatment blood. The treatment was: 15 Gy SBRT to primary tumor, nephrectomy 4 weeks later. Serial blood draws occurred at baseline and 2 and 4 weeks post-SBRT. Clear cell pathology was present in this patient's renal cell carcinoma. The method was immunoSEQ multiplex PCR; TCRdb's version includes in-frame clones alone and lacks a portion of them. Here the sample spans about 59,000 clones, over 70% being singletons.

This material consisted of blood, taken from a patient whose treatment included radiotherapy and nephrectomy. This clonotype was obtained from a man between 60 and 70 years old with renal cell carcinoma. The J gene is TRBJ2-7, the V gene TRBV2; TRBD1 matches at 9 bases. CDR3 amino acids: CASSRDREVHEQYF. The CDR3 coding sequence is TGTGCCAGCAGTAGGGACAGGGAGGTTCACGAGCAGTACTTC.